This entry lists 24 T cell receptor beta chains sequenced from one sample in a study of T-cell reconstitution after alpha-beta-depleted transplantation in children. TCRbeta library construction was performed incorporating unique molecular identifiers. TCRdb re-analysed the PCR reads in MiXCR, keeping a single row per CDR3 protein. This sample has hundreds of thousands of distinct CDR3 sequences, with under 15% found just once. The source was PBMCs, collected before TCRalphabeta/CD19-depleted stem cell transplant. The receptor set was obtained from a girl aged 2-10 years with congenital amegakaryocytic thrombocytopenia, due to receive a stem cell transplant.

The table lists this clonotype with many counts. V gene TRBV20-1 combines with J gene TRBJ2-7; no clear D. The V and J ends lost 3 bases and 0 bases respectively, with 6 bases between them. The CDR3 is 12 amino acids. Germline V gene sequence: CDR1 DFQATT, CDR2 SNEGSKA (reference sequence). Written as DNA, the CDR3 is TGCAGTGCTAGGCAGTTCTCCTACGAGCAGTACTTC. It yields the protein CSARQFSYEQYF.

The chain employs TRBV20-1 and TRBJ2-2; possible D gene TRBD2, 6 bases. Trimming left V 4 bases short and J 4 bases short, with 16 bases between. Germline assignment: CDR1 DFQATT and CDR2 SNEGSKA (reference sequence). The CDR3 runs 15 residues. CDR3 region: CSATPAGGVTGELFF. CDR3 coding DNA: TGCAGTGCTACACCAGCGGGCGGAGTCACCGGGGAGCTGTTTTTT.

This clonotype has at least ten counts. The chain uses TRBV7-9 and TRBJ2-3; D is ambiguous. The CDR3 is 16 amino acids. Trimming took 3 bases from V and 1 from J, leaving 14 bases between them. CDR1 SEHNR and CDR2 FQNEAQ come from the germline V gene (reference sequence). The CDR3 DNA reads as TGTGCCAGCAGCTTCTTCATTCAGAGAGGCACAGATACGCAGTATTTT. It is translated as CASSFFIQRGTDTQYF.

This clonotype showed up many times. The rearrangement joins TRBV20-1 to TRBJ2-7; 9 positions agree with TRBD1. V lost 1 base, J lost 2 bases, and 6 bases stayed unmatched. This CDR3 region has 15 residues. Germline lookup yields CDR1 DFQATT and CDR2 SNEGSKA (reference sequence). As DNA, the CDR3 is TGCAGTGCTAGAGGTACCGGGACAGGGCCCTACGAGCAGTACTTC. This sequence encodes CSARGTGTGPYEQYF.

The gene calls are TRBV7-3 and TRBJ2-1; D gene unclear. CDR1 is SGHTA, CDR2 FQGTGA, per germline. The CDR3 length is 13 residues. V was pared by 3 bases and J by 5 bases, with 8 bases between. CDR3 coding DNA: TGTGCCAGCAGCTTCTCCGTTGACAATGAGCAGTTCTTC. As protein: CASSFSVDNEQFF.

The sample holds a few counts of this clonotype. The J gene is TRBJ2-7, the V gene TRBV20-1, with a weak D call TRBD1 (5 bases). CDR1 and CDR2 (germline): DFQATT, SNEGSKA (reference sequence). CDR3 length: 14 residues. V was clipped by 1 base and J by 3 bases, with 13 bases between them. The CDR3 region is CSARVGELGYEQYF. CDR3 nucleotides: TGCAGTGCTAGAGTAGGGGAATTAGGCTACGAGCAGTACTTC.

This clonotype has a count of ten or more. The gene calls are TRBV7-9 and TRBJ2-7; D is possibly TRBD2 (6 bases). The CDR3 runs 15 residues. V was pared by 5 bases and J by 4 bases, with 18 bases between. The germline gives CDR1 SEHNR, CDR2 FQNEAQ (reference sequence). CDR3 DNA: TGTGCCAGCAGCGGCTTGGGACGGGAGAGTTACGAGCAGTACTTC. The encoded protein is CASSGLGRESYEQYF.

This clonotype has just one count. This chain connects TRBV5-5 to TRBJ2-1; 7 nucleotides align to TRBD2. CDR1 is SGHKS, CDR2 YYEKEE, per germline (reference sequence). The V gene end was trimmed by 1 base and the J gene end by 6 bases; junction bases not matched to a gene: 10. The CDR3 loop spans 16 amino acids. CDR3 residues: CASSLNFGRKPNEQFF. In DNA, the CDR3 is TGTGCCAGCAGCTTGAACTTCGGGAGGAAACCCAATGAGCAGTTCTTC.

This clonotype came up a few times. The V and J genes are TRBV7-9 and TRBJ2-3, with TRBD1 matching over 7 bases. CDR1 is SEHNR, CDR2 FQNEAQ, per germline (reference sequence). The CDR3 runs 17 residues. Germline trimming cut 5 bases from V and 3 bases from J; bases unmatched to any gene: 14. The CDR3 DNA sequence: TGTGCCAGCAGCAACGGAAGGGGGCCGCGAGGTACAGATACGCAGTATTTT. As protein: CASSNGRGPRGTDTQYF.

This chain joins TRBV20-1 and TRBJ2-7, with a tentative D call TRBD1 (5 bases). V shed 3 bases and J shed 7 bases, with 16 bases lying between them. CDR3 length: 13 amino acids. Looked up from germline, CDR1 is DFQATT and CDR2 is SNEGSKA (reference sequence). The CDR3 here is CSASLLGPLEQYF. DNA of the CDR3: TGCAGTGCTAGTCTCCTGGGGCCTCTGGAGCAGTACTTC.

This clonotype came up many times. The V gene is TRBV3-1, the J gene TRBJ1-1; D gene uncertain. Germline V gene lookup returns CDR1 LGHDT and CDR2 YNNKEL (reference sequence). V shed 0 bases and J shed 6 bases, with 2 bases lying between them. CDR3 length: 11 amino acids. This CDR3 reads CASSQDSEAFF. CDR3 nucleotide sequence: TGTGCCAGCAGCCAAGATTCTGAAGCTTTCTTT.

This clonotype was counted only a few times. The chain uses TRBV27 and TRBJ1-1; D is unclear. The ends were cut back, 7 bases at V and 8 bases at J, with 17 bases in the middle. Germline-derived CDR1 and CDR2 are MNHEY and SMNVEV (reference sequence). The CDR3 extends over 13 amino acids. In nucleotides, the CDR3 is TGTGCCAGCACCAGCTACGGACGGGCGGAAGCTTTCTTT. The encoded protein is CASTSYGRAEAFF.

This chain joins TRBV4-2 and TRBJ1-1; tentatively, D is TRBD1 (5 bases). CDR3 length: 14 residues. V lost 4 bases to trimming and J lost 1 base, with 10 bases between them. Germline V gives CDR1 LGHNA, CDR2 YNFKEQ. CDR3 sequence reads: CASSPGPPNTEAFF. The CDR3 DNA follows: TGTGCCAGCAGCCCGGGACCCCCGAACACTGAAGCTTTCTTT.

The rearrangement links TRBV28 to TRBJ1-2, with D unclear. Germline V gene sequence: CDR1 MDHEN, CDR2 SYDVKM. The CDR3 runs to 14 residues. The germline V and J ends were trimmed by 6 bases and 3 bases, with 14 bases remaining between them. In DNA form, the CDR3 reads TGTGCCAGCAGCTCCATGCCCCCTGACTATGGCTACACCTTC. It yields the protein CASSSMPPDYGYTF.

This clonotype was observed a few times. This chain links TRBV20-1 with TRBJ2-7; TRBD2 matches 10 bases. CDR1 is DFQATT, CDR2 SNEGSKA, per germline (reference sequence). This CDR3 has 15 amino acids. Trimming at V came to 0 bases and at J to 9 bases, leaving 11 bases not matched to a gene. The CDR3 DNA reads TGCAGTGCTAGAGATTCTGGACTAGCGGCCGGCGGGCAGTACTTC. It translates to CSARDSGLAAGGQYF.

The V and J genes are TRBV5-1 and TRBJ2-4, with 11 bases aligning to TRBD2. V lost 1 base to trimming and J lost 0 bases; unmatched junction nucleotides: 6. CDR3 size: 18 residues. Germline V gene sequence: CDR1 SGHRS, CDR2 YFSETQ. The CDR3 region is CASSLQTSGALAKNIQYF. The DNA for the CDR3 is TGCGCCAGCAGCTTGCAGACTAGCGGGGCGCTAGCCAAAAACATTCAGTACTTC.

The rearrangement joins TRBV13 to TRBJ2-1; D remains ambiguous. Germline CDR1 is PRHDT and CDR2 is FYEKMQ (reference sequence). Trimming pared 4 bases from V and 9 bases from J, leaving 13 bases between. This CDR3 comprises 13 residues. The DNA for the CDR3 is TGTGCCAGCAGCTCTCAGACCCGTTTTGAGCAGTTCTTC. This codes for CASSSQTRFEQFF. Together with reference TRBV13 and TRBJ2-1, the CDR3 gives the full variable domain: AAGVIQSPRHLIKEKRETATLKCYPIPRHDTVYWYQQGPGQDPQFLISFYEKMQSDKGSIPDRFSAQQFSDYHSELNMSSLELGDSALYFCASSSQTRFEQFFGPGTRLTVL.

This clonotype was seen many times. The V call is TRBV7-8, the J call TRBJ2-3; 13 bases are a match to TRBD2. V dropped 5 bases and J dropped 3; count of bases not matched to a gene: 8. Germline lookup yields CDR1 SGHVS and CDR2 FQNEAQ. CDR3 length: 17 residues. The CDR3 sequence is CASSRGLAGVSTDTQYF. The CDR3 region has the DNA TGTGCCAGCAGCCGAGGACTAGCGGGAGTATCGACAGATACGCAGTATTTT.

This clonotype was seen a handful of times. The chain employs TRBV10-3 and TRBJ1-2; D remains unclear. CDR1 and CDR2 (germline): ENHRY, SYGVKD. Trimming took 5 bases from V and 4 from J, leaving 11 bases between them. The length of the CDR3 is 13 residues. CDR3 region: CAISLGTVYGYTF. The CDR3 nucleotides are TGTGCCATCAGTTTGGGTACGGTCTATGGCTACACCTTC.

V usage is TRBV20-1 and J usage is TRBJ2-3, with 12 nucleotides matching TRBD2. The CDR3 is 17 residues long. The trim removed 1 base at V and 6 bases at J, leaving 11 bases unmatched. From germline, CDR1 is DFQATT and CDR2 SNEGSKA (reference sequence). The CDR3 loop reads CSARVPPTSGRSDTQYF. The CDR3 nucleotides read TGCAGTGCTAGAGTCCCCCCTACTAGCGGGAGGTCGGATACGCAGTATTTT.

This clonotype showed up many times. The rearrangement links TRBV5-1 to TRBJ2-1; 8 positions match TRBD2. V dropped 3 bases and J dropped 7; count of bases not matched to a gene: 15. Germline V lookup: CDR1 SGHRS, CDR2 YFSETQ. The CDR3 consists of 17 residues. CDR3 sequence reads: CASSSVPGGPFGNEQFF. The CDR3 nucleotides read TGCGCCAGCAGCTCCGTTCCGGGAGGGCCGTTTGGAAATGAGCAGTTCTTC.

Notes on this clonotype: One end of the junction fails to match germline, which may point to a read error. The chain uses TRBV12-3 or TRBV12-4 and TRBJ1-2; weak D call: TRBD1 (6 bases). CDR3 size: 15 residues. CDR3 sequence reads: CASSLFSGAGYGYPF. CDR3 nucleotides: TGTGCCAGCAGTTTATTTTCAGGGGCGGGCTATGGCTACCCCTTC.

This clonotype appeared a few times. The V call is TRBV6-1, the J call TRBJ2-5; 10 bases agree with TRBD1. The V gene end was trimmed by 2 bases and the J gene end by 5 bases; junction bases not matched to a gene: 8. CDR3 length: 16 residues. Germline V gene sequence: CDR1 MNHNS, CDR2 SASEGT. Here the CDR3 reads CASSESRQGAYETQYF. The CDR3 DNA follows: TGTGCCAGCAGTGAATCCCGACAGGGGGCTTATGAGACCCAGTACTTC.

This clonotype was seen repeatedly, ten times or more. This chain joins TRBV5-1 and TRBJ2-7; TRBD1 is a possible D gene (5 bases). CDR1 is SGHRS and CDR2 is YFSETQ in the germline V gene. The CDR3 runs to 15 residues. With 1 base removed from V and 1 base from J, the gap between germline ends came to 12 bases. The CDR3 here is CASSLSPRDSYEQYF. The CDR3 nucleotides are TGCGCCAGCAGCTTGAGCCCCAGGGATTCCTACGAGCAGTACTTC. The whole variable domain, remainder taken from reference TRBV5-1 and TRBJ2-7, is KAGVTQTPRYLIKTRGQQVTLSCSPISGHRSVSWYQQTPGQGLQFLFEYFSETQRNKGNFPGRFSGRQFSNSRSEMNVSTLELGDSALYLCASSLSPRDSYEQYFGPGTRLTVT.